Listed below are T cell receptor beta chains from one sample, sequenced in a study of T cell changes during pregnancy in multiple sclerosis. Assay used: immunoSEQ multiplex PCR; TCRdb lists only in-frame clones, some missing. Of more than 55,000 clones in the sample, approximately 94% are singletons; the top ten hold just over 2.5%. Material: CD8+ T cells from peripheral blood mononuclear cells, obtained after pregnancy. The receptors originated from a female donor with multiple sclerosis, enrolled in a pregnancy study. The CDR3 runs from the conserved cysteine through the conserved F or W. D genes are given only for firm matches. Only part of the rows carry a size: once, few, many, or a class if the clone is expanded.

>TRBJ2-7|-|-|TRBV5-1
TGCGCCAGCAGCCTATTCCAGGGGTATTCCTACGAGCAGTACTTC
CASSLFQGYSYEQYF
>TRBJ2-7|TRBD1|-|TRBV27
TGTGCCAGCAAACAGGGGGCCGCCTACGAGCAGTACTTC
CASKQGAAYEQYF
>TRBJ2-1|-|-|TRBV11-2
TGTGCCAGCAGCTCTCTAGCGCAGTCCTACAATGAGCAGTTCTTC
CASSSLAQSYNEQFF
>TRBJ2-1|-|-|TRBV6-6
TGTGCCAGCAGTTACAAGGGGGGGTCCTACAATGAGCAGTTCTTC
CASSYKGGSYNEQFF
>TRBJ1-2|TRBD1|once|TRBV27
TGTGCCAGCAGTTTCCCAGGGGGCTATGGCTACACCTTC
CASSFPGGYGYTF
>TRBJ1-1|-|-|TRBV12-5
TGTGCTAGTGGTTTGACTACTGAAGCTTTCTTT
CASGLTTEAFF
>TRBJ2-7|-|-|TRBV5-1
TGCGCCAGCAGCTTGATCCGGTTACCTCGGGAAGAGCAGTACTTC
CASSLIRLPREEQYF
>TRBJ1-1|-|once|TRBV2
TGTGCAGACGGGAGAATCACTGAAGCTTTCTTT
CADGRITEAFF
>TRBJ2-1|-|-|TRBV7-6
TGTGCCAGCAGCATTAGGGGGGGGGATGAGCAGTTCTTC
CASSIRGGDEQFF
>TRBJ1-1|TRBD1|few|TRBV18
TGTGCCAGCTCACCACCAGGGGGCGGAAAGACTGAAGCTTTCTTT
CASSPPGGGKTEAFF
>TRBJ2-1|TRBD2|once|TRBV9
TGTGCCAGCACGGGAGGGCCGGGATACAATGAGCAGTTCTTC
CASTGGPGYNEQFF